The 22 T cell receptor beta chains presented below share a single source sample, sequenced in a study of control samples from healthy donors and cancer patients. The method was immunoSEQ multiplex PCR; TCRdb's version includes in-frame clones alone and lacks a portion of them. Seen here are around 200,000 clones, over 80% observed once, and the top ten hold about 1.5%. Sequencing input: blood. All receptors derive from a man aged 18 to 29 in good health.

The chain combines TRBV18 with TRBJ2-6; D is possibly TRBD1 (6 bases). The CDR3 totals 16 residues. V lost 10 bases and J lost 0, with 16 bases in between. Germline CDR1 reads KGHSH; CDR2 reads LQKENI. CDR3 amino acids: CATRRQVVSGANVLTF. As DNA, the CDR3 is TGTGCCACCCGAAGACAGGTCGTCTCTGGGGCCAACGTCCTGACTTTC.

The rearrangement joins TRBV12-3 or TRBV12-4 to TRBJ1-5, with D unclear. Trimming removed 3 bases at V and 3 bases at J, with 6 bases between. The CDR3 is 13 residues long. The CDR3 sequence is CASSFNVNQPQHF. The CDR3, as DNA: TGTGCCAGCAGTTTCAACGTCAATCAGCCCCAGCATTTT.

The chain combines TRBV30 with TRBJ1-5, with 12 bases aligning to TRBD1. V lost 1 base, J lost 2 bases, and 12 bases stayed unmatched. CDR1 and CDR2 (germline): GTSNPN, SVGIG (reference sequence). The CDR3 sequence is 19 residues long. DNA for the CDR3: TGTGCCTGGAGTGCACCCGGGACAGGGGGCATTAGAGGCAATCAGCCCCAGCATTTT. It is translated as CAWSAPGTGGIRGNQPQHF.

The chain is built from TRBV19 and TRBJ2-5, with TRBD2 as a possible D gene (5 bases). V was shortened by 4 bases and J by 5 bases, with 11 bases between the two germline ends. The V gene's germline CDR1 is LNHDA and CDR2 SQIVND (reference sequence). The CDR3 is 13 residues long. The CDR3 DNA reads TGTGCCAGTAGTACAACTAGGACGGAGACCCAGTACTTC. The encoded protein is CASSTTRTETQYF.

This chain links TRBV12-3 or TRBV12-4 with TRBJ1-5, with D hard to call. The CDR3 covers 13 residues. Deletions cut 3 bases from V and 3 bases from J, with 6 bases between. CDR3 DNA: TGTGCCAGCAGTTTTAGGAACAATCAGCCCCAGCATTTT. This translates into CASSFRNNQPQHF.

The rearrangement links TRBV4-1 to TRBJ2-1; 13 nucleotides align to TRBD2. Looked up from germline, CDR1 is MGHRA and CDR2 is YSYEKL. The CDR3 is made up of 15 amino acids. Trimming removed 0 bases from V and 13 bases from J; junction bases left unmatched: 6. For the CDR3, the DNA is TGCGCCAGCAGCCAAGAGGGGACTAGCGGGGCACCCCAGTTCTTC. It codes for CASSQEGTSGAPQFF.

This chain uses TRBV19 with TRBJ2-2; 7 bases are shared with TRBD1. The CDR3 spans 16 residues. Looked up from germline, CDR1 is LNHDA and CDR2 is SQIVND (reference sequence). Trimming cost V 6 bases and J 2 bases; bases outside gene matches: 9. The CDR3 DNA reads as TGTGCCAGTAGGAAGGGGGCGCAGGGTAACACCGGGGAGCTGTTTTTT. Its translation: CASRKGAQGNTGELFF.

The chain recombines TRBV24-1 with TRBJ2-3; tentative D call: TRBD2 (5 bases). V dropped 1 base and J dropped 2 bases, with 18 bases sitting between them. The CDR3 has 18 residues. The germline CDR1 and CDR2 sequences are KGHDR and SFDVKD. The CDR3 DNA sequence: TGTGCCACCAGTGATTTTAGCGTTAACTCTGAGCTCACAGATACGCAGTATTTT. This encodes CATSDFSVNSELTDTQYF.

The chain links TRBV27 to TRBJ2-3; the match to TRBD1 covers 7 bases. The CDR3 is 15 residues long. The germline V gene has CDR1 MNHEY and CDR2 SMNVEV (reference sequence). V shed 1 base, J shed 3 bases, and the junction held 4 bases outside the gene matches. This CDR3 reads CASSLYGTETDTQYF. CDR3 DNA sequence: TGTGCCAGCAGTTTATACGGGACAGAAACAGATACGCAGTATTTT.

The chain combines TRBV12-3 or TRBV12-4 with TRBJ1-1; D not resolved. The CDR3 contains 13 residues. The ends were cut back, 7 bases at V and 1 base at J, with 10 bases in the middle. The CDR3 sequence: CASKGQKNTEAFF. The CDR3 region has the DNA TGTGCCAGCAAAGGCCAGAAGAACACTGAAGCTTTCTTT.

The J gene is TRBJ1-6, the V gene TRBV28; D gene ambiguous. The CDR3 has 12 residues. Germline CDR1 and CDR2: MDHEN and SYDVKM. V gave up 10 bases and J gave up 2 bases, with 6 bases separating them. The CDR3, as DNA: TGTGCCACACAAACCTATAATTCACCCCTCCACTTT. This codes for CATQTYNSPLHF.

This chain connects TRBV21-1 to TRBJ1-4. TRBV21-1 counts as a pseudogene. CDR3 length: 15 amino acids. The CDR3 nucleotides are TGTGCCAGCAGCAGACCGGGTCCAGCTAATGAAAAACTGTTTTTT. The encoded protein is CASSRPGPANEKLFF.

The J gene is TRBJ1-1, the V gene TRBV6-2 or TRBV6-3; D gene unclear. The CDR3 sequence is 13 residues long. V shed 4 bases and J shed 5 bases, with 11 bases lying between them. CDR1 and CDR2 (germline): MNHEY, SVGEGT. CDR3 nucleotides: TGTGCCAGCAGTTGGGCCACCCTGACTGAAGCTTTCTTT. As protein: CASSWATLTEAFF.

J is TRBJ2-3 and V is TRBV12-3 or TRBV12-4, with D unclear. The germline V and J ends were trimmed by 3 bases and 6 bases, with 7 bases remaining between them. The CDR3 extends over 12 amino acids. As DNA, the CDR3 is TGTGCCAGCAGTTTCCTTGTGGATACGCAGTATTTT. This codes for CASSFLVDTQYF.

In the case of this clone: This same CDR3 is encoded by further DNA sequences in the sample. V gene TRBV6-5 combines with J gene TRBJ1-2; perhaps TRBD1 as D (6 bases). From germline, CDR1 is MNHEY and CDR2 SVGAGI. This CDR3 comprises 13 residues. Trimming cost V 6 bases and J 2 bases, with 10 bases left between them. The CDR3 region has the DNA TGTGCCAGCAGCAGGGGATCCAACTATGGCTACACCTTC. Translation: CASSRGSNYGYTF.

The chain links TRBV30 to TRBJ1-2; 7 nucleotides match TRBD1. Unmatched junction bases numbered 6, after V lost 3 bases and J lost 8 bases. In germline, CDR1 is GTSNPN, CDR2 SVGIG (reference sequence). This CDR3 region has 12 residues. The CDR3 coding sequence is TGTGCCTGGAGACAGGGGCCGCGGGGCTACACCTTC. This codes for CAWRQGPRGYTF.

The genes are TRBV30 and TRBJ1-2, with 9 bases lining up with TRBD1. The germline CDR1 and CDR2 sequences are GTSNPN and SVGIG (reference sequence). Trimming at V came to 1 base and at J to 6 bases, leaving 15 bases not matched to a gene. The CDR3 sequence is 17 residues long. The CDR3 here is CAWSAPNADRGRNGYTF. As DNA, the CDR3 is TGTGCCTGGAGTGCCCCAAACGCGGACAGGGGAAGAAATGGCTACACCTTC. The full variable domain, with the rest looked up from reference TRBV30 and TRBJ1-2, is SQTIHQWPATLVQPVGSPLSLECTVEGTSNPNLYWYRQAAGRGLQLLFYSVGIGQISSEVPQNLSASRPQDRQFILSSKKLLLSDSGFYLCAWSAPNADRGRNGYTFGSGTRLTVV.

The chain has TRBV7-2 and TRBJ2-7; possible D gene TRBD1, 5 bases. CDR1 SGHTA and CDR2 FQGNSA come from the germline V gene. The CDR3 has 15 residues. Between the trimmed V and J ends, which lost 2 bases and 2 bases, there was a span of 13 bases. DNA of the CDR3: TGTGCCAGCAGCTTAAGACAGTCGATTACCTACGAGCAGTACTTC. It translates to CASSLRQSITYEQYF.

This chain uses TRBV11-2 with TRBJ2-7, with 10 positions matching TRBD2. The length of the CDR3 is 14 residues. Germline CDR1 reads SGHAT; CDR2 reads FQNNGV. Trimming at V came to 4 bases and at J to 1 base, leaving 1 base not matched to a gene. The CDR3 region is CASSSSGGSYEQYF. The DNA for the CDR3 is TGTGCCAGCAGCTCTAGCGGGGGATCCTACGAGCAGTACTTC.

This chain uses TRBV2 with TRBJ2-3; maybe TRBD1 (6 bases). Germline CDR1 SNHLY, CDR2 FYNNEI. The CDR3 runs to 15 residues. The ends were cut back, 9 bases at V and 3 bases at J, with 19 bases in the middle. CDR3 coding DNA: TGTGCCAGTAATGACAGGCGGCCCACGACAGATACGCAGTATTTT. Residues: CASNDRRPTTDTQYF.

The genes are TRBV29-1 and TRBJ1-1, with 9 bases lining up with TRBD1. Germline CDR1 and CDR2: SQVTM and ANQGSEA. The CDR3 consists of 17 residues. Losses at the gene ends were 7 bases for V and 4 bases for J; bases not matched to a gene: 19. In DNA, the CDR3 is TGCAGCGGTTGGGGGCAAACAGGGGGCCGAGGAGTCACTGAAGCTTTCTTT. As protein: CSGWGQTGGRGVTEAFF.

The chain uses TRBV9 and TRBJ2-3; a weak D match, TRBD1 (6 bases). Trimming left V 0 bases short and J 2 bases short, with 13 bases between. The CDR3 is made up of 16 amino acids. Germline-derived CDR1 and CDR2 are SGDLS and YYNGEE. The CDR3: CASSVAQDRNTDTQYF. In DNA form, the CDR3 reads TGTGCCAGCAGCGTAGCCCAAGACAGGAACACAGATACGCAGTATTTT.